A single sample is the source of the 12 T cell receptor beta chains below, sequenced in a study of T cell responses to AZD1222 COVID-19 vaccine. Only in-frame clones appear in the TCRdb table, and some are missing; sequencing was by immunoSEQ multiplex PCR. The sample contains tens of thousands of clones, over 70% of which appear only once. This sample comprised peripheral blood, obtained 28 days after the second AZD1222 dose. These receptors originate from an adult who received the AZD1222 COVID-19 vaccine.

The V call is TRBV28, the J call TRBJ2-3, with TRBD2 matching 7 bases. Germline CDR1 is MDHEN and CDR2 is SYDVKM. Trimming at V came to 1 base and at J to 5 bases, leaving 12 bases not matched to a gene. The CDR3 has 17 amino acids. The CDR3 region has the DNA TGTGCCAGCAGTTTATTTGGGGGAGGGCCTGAGAGAGATACGCAGTATTTT. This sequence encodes CASSLFGGGPERDTQYF.

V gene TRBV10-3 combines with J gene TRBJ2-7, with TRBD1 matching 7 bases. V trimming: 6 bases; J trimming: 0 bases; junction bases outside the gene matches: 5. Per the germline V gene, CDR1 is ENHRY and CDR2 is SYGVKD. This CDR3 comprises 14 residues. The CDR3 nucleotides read TGTGCCATCAGGCTGGGACAGCTCTCCTACGAGCAGTACTTC. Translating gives CAIRLGQLSYEQYF.

In DNA form, the CDR3 reads TGCGCCAGCAGCTTGGAGGGGGAGCAGTTCTTC. Encoded protein: CASSLEGEQFF. The rearrangement joins TRBV5-1 to TRBJ2-1, with D maybe TRBD1 (5 bases). Germline values: CDR1 SGHRS, CDR2 YFSETQ. The CDR3 loop spans 11 amino acids. V shed 0 bases and J shed 10 bases, with 5 bases lying between them.

CDR3 DNA: TGTGCCTGGAGTGTAAAAGGACAGGGGTCAGATACGCAGTATTTT. It translates to CAWSVKGQGSDTQYF. The chain combines TRBV30 with TRBJ2-3; 9 bases align to TRBD1. V was clipped by 0 bases and J by 4 bases; unmatched bases: 5. The germline CDR1 and CDR2 sequences are GTSNPN and SVGIG (reference sequence). The CDR3 consists of 15 residues.

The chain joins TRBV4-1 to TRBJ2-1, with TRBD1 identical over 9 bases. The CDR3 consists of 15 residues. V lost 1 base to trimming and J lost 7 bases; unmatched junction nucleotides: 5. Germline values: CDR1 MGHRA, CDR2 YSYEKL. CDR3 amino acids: CASSQAGTGRNEQFF. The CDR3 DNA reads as TGCGCCAGCAGCCAAGCCGGGACAGGGAGAAATGAGCAGTTCTTC.

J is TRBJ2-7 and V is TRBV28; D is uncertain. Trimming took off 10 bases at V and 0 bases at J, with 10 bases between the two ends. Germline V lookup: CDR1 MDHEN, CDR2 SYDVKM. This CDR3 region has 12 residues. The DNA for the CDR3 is TGTGCCACCCTGGGGTACTCCTACGAGCAGTACTTC. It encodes CATLGYSYEQYF.

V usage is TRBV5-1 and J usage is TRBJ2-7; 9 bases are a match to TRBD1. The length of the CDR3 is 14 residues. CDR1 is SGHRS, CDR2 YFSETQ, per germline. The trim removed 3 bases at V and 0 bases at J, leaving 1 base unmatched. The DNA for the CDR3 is TGCGCCAGCAGCTGGGACAGGGACTCCTACGAGCAGTACTTC. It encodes CASSWDRDSYEQYF. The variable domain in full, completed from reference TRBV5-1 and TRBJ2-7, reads KAGVTQTPRYLIKTRGQQVTLSCSPISGHRSVSWYQQTPGQGLQFLFEYFSETQRNKGNFPGRFSGRQFSNSRSEMNVSTLELGDSALYLCASSWDRDSYEQYFGPGTRLTVT.

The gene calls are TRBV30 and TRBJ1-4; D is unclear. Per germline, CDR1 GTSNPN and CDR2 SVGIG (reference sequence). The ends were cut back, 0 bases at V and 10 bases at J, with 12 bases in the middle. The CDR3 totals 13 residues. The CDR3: CAWSVPGNRKLFF. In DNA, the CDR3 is TGTGCCTGGAGTGTACCAGGAAACAGAAAACTGTTTTTT.

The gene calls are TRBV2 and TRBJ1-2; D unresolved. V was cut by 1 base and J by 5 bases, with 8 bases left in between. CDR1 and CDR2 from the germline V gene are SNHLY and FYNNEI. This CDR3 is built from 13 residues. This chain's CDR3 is CASSEGIAYGYTF. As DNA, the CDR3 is TGTGCCAGCAGTGAAGGTATAGCGTATGGCTACACCTTC. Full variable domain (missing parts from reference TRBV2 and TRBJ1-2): EPEVTQTPSHQVTQMGQEVILRCVPISNHLYFYWYRQILGQKVEFLVSFYNNEISEKSEIFDDQFSVERPDGSNFTLKIRSTKLEDSAMYFCASSEGIAYGYTFGSGTRLTVV.

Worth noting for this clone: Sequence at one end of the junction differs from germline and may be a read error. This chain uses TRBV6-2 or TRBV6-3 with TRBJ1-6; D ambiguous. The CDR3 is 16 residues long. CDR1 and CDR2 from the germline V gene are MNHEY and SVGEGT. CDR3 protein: CANSGRTFTTASPLHF. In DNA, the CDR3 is TGTGCCAACAGTGGACGGACTTTCACAACAGCTTCACCCCTCCACTTT.

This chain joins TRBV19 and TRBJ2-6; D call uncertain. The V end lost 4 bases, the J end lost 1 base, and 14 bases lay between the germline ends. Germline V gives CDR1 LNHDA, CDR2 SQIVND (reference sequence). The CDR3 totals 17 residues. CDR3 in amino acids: CASSKTAVPSGANVLTF. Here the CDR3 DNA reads TGTGCCAGTAGTAAAACAGCCGTCCCATCTGGGGCCAACGTCCTGACTTTC.

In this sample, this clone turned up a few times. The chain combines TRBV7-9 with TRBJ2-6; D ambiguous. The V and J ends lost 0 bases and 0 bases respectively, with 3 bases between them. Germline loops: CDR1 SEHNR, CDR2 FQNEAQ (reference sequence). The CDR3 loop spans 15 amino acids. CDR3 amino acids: CASSLAGSGANVLTF. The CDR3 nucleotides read TGTGCCAGCAGCTTAGCTGGCTCTGGGGCCAACGTCCTGACTTTC.